One sample yielded the 24 T cell receptor beta chains listed below, sequenced in a study of Ad26.COV2.S vaccination and SARS-CoV-2 variants. Produced via immunoSEQ multiplex PCR; TCRdb's table is partial and in-frame only. In the table there are hundreds of thousands of clones, more than 70% of which are singletons. Specified treatment: roughly 20 received Ad26.COV2.S at low or high dose, single or two shots; five or six received placebo; per-sample allocation not given. Specimens were obtained on day 63 following the first vaccine or placebo injection. Sample: peripheral blood, taken in a trial of Ad26.COV2.S vaccine versus placebo. The receptors stem from a person aged 18-65 years who received the Ad26.COV2.S COVID-19 vaccine or a placebo.

Only one count was recorded for this clone. This chain connects TRBV10-2 to TRBJ1-4; 7 bases align to TRBD1. V lost 3 bases, J lost 4 bases, and 8 bases stayed unmatched. CDR1 is WSHSY, CDR2 SAAADI, per germline. The CDR3 is 16 amino acids. The CDR3 DNA is TGCGCCAGCAGTGACCCTAGGACAGGCCGTAATGAAAAACTGTTTTTT. Translating gives CASSDPRTGRNEKLFF.

The V and J genes are TRBV29-1 and TRBJ1-5; the match to TRBD1 covers 8 bases. Losses at the gene ends were 5 bases for V and 4 bases for J; bases not matched to a gene: 1. In germline, CDR1 is SQVTM, CDR2 ANQGSEA. The CDR3 totals 12 residues. CDR3 nucleotide sequence: TGCAGCGTTAGGACAGGGAATCAGCCCCAGCATTTT. As protein: CSVRTGNQPQHF.

V and J are TRBV3-1 (or the pseudogene TRBV3-2) and TRBJ2-1; tentative D call: TRBD2 (6 bases). V was trimmed by 3 bases and J by 5 bases, leaving 11 bases between them. Per the germline V gene, CDR1 is LGHDT and CDR2 is YNNKEL (reference sequence). CDR3 length equals 14 residues. CDR3 nucleotides: TGTGCCAGCAGCCAGATGGGAGGAAACAATGAGCAGTTCTTC. Protein sequence: CASSQMGGNNEQFF.

The chain uses TRBV6-4 and TRBJ2-1, with TRBD2 matching over 7 bases. Looked up from germline, CDR1 is MRHNA and CDR2 is SNTAGT. The CDR3 totals 14 residues. J lost 6 bases, V lost 3 bases, and 5 bases had no gene match. CDR3 sequence reads: CASSEQGGRNEQFF. The CDR3 nucleotides read TGTGCCAGCAGTGAGCAGGGAGGGCGCAATGAGCAGTTCTTC.

This chain links TRBV25-1 with TRBJ2-7; the D is unclear. V was trimmed by 3 bases and J by 3 bases, leaving 6 bases between them. Germline values: CDR1 MGHDK, CDR2 SYGVNS. This CDR3 has 12 residues. The CDR3 coding sequence is TGTGCCAGCAGTGACAGGTACTACGAGCAGTACTTC. Encoded protein: CASSDRYYEQYF.

The table lists this clone with a count of one. The chain uses TRBV7-6 and TRBJ2-2; TRBD1 might be the D (6 bases). From germline, CDR1 is SGHVS and CDR2 FNYEAQ. CDR3 length: 13 residues. Between the trimmed V and J ends, which lost 3 bases and 5 bases, there was a span of 7 bases. The CDR3 coding sequence is TGTGCCAGCAGCTTCAGGGGAACCGGGGAGCTGTTTTTT. Translation: CASSFRGTGELFF.

A few counts support this clone. The rearrangement joins TRBV11-1 to TRBJ2-7; TRBD2 matches 8 bases. Germline CDR1 and CDR2: SGHAT and FQDESV (reference sequence). The CDR3 is made up of 14 amino acids. V lost 5 bases to trimming and J lost 7 bases; unmatched junction nucleotides: 10. The CDR3 region is CASSREGGPWEQYF. The DNA of the CDR3 is TGTGCCAGCAGCCGGGAGGGGGGCCCATGGGAGCAGTACTTC.

The chain combines TRBV10-3 with TRBJ1-2; D possibly corresponds to TRBD1 (6 bases). CDR1 ENHRY and CDR2 SYGVKD come from the germline V gene. CDR3 length: 14 amino acids. V shed 5 bases and J shed 0 bases, with 10 bases lying between them. The DNA of the CDR3 is TGTGCCATCAGTCGGGACACCGCTAACTATGGCTACACCTTC. Protein sequence: CAISRDTANYGYTF.

CDR3 loop: CASSQVVSEQFF. CDR3 nucleotides: TGCGCCAGCAGCCAAGTGGTCTCGGAGCAGTTCTTC. J is TRBJ2-1 and V is TRBV4-1, with D uncertain. Trimming left V 1 base short and J 10 bases short, with 8 bases between. The length of the CDR3 is 12 residues. The V gene's germline CDR1 is MGHRA and CDR2 YSYEKL.

The chain is built from TRBV30 and TRBJ2-2; D gene uncertain. Germline V gene sequence: CDR1 GTSNPN, CDR2 SVGIG (reference sequence). The CDR3 runs to 14 residues. The germline V and J ends were trimmed by 4 bases and 1 base, with 10 bases remaining between them. The CDR3 coding sequence is TGTGCCTGGAATGGGGTCGGGAACACCGGGGAGCTGTTTTTT. Translation gives CAWNGVGNTGELFF. Full variable domain (remainder filled in from reference TRBV30 and TRBJ2-2): SQTIHQWPATLVQPVGSPLSLECTVEGTSNPNLYWYRQAAGRGLQLLFYSVGIGQISSEVPQNLSASRPQDRQFILSSKKLLLSDSGFYLCAWNGVGNTGELFFGEGSRLTVL.

V gene TRBV30 combines with J gene TRBJ1-1; D gene uncertain. CDR3 length equals 13 residues. Trimming cost V 2 bases and J 3 bases, with 10 bases left between them. The V gene's germline CDR1 is GTSNPN and CDR2 SVGIG (reference sequence). In DNA form, the CDR3 reads TGTGCCTGGAGTACCGACCGGGACACTGAAGCTTTCTTT. Encoded protein: CAWSTDRDTEAFF.

The CDR3 loop is CASSSLAGSYEQYF. CDR3 bases: TGTGCCAGTAGTTCTTTGGCGGGGTCCTACGAGCAGTACTTC. The chain links TRBV19 to TRBJ2-7, with D possibly TRBD2 on 6 matching bases. Trimming pared 5 bases from V and 1 base from J, leaving 12 bases between. Germline V gene data show CDR1 as LNHDA and CDR2 as SQIVND (reference sequence). The CDR3 consists of 14 residues.

J is TRBJ2-6 and V is TRBV27, with 9 bases that match TRBD1. V shed 3 bases and J 1 base; nucleotides not matched to a gene: 4. Germline CDR1 and CDR2: MNHEY and SMNVEV (reference sequence). This CDR3 contains 17 residues. CDR3 region: CASSFTGGISGANVLTF. Here the CDR3 DNA reads TGTGCCAGCAGTTTTACAGGGGGCATTTCTGGGGCCAACGTCCTGACTTTC.

The chain carries TRBV24-1 and TRBJ2-1; D may be TRBD1 (5 bases). The CDR3 is 14 amino acids. Germline V lookup: CDR1 KGHDR, CDR2 SFDVKD. The V and J ends lost 5 bases and 2 bases respectively, with 9 bases between them. The CDR3 loop is CATSGPGPYNEQFF. The CDR3 nucleotides are TGTGCCACCAGTGGGCCAGGGCCCTACAATGAGCAGTTCTTC.

The gene calls are TRBV4-1 and TRBJ1-6; 8 bases line up with TRBD1. V trimming: 0 bases; J trimming: 12 bases; junction bases outside the gene matches: 10. Germline values: CDR1 MGHRA, CDR2 YSYEKL. The CDR3 is made up of 16 amino acids. The CDR3 reads CASSQEGGQGFRPLHF. The CDR3 DNA follows: TGCGCCAGCAGCCAAGAAGGAGGACAGGGATTCAGACCCCTCCACTTT.

This clone was found a few times. The gene calls are TRBV7-9 and TRBJ1-2, with TRBD1 identical over 10 bases. Germline CDR1 SEHNR, CDR2 FQNEAQ (reference sequence). The J segment lost 4 bases and the V segment lost 5 bases, leaving 13 bases of the junction unmatched. The CDR3 spans 17 residues. CDR3 region: CASSPSGTGVYGYGYTF. CDR3 coding DNA: TGTGCCAGCAGCCCTAGTGGGACAGGGGTATATGGCTATGGCTACACCTTC.

V gene TRBV20-1 combines with J gene TRBJ2-7; tentative D call: TRBD2 (7 bases). This CDR3 has 14 residues. Germline-derived CDR1 and CDR2 are DFQATT and SNEGSKA (reference sequence). V was cut by 3 bases and J by 2 bases, with 14 bases left in between. The DNA for the CDR3 is TGCAGTGCTAGTCGGGAGGACAGAGCCTACGAGCAGTACTTC. Amino acid sequence: CSASREDRAYEQYF.

This rearrangement joins TRBV6-1 to TRBJ2-7; 11 bases map to TRBD2. The CDR3 covers 15 residues. J lost 4 bases, V lost 3 bases, and 5 bases had no gene match. Germline V lookup: CDR1 MNHNS, CDR2 SASEGT. CDR3 in DNA: TGTGCCAGCAGTGATATAGCGGGAGGGAATTACGAGCAGTACTTC. This codes for CASSDIAGGNYEQYF.

The chain combines TRBV12-2 with TRBJ1-4; the D call TRBD1 from the table was never checked on the DNA. TRBV12-2 is listed as a pseudogene. The CDR3 sequence is 20 residues long. CDR3 coding DNA: TGTGCAAGTCGCTTAGGAGGGAGGAGACAGGGGATTTCAACTAATGAAAAACTGTTTTTT. This sequence encodes CASRLGGRRQGISTNEKLFF.

This sequence joins TRBV7-6 and TRBJ1-4; possible D gene TRBD1, 5 bases. The CDR3 totals 15 residues. In germline, CDR1 is SGHVS, CDR2 FNYEAQ. V was pared by 5 bases and J by 1 base, with 11 bases between. The CDR3 reads CASSPRTITNEKLFF. The CDR3 DNA follows: TGTGCCAGCAGCCCACGGACAATAACTAATGAAAAACTGTTTTTT.

This chain connects TRBV9 to TRBJ2-7; 11 nucleotides line up with TRBD1. CDR1 SGDLS and CDR2 YYNGEE come from the germline V gene. There are 17 residues in the CDR3. The J segment lost 6 bases and the V segment lost 0 bases, leaving 11 bases of the junction unmatched. CDR3 amino acids: CASSVATSDRGPSEQYF. The CDR3 DNA reads as TGTGCCAGCAGCGTAGCTACCTCGGACAGGGGGCCAAGCGAGCAGTACTTC.

The chain links TRBV10-3 to TRBJ2-3, with a possible D match to TRBD1 (5 bases). The CDR3 runs 16 residues. V lost 2 bases to trimming and J lost 0 bases, with 12 bases between them. Germline CDR1 ENHRY, CDR2 SYGVKD. CDR3 protein: CAISEGAGPSTDTQYF. CDR3 nucleotides: TGTGCCATCAGTGAGGGGGCAGGCCCTAGCACAGATACGCAGTATTTT.

V is TRBV5-1 and J is TRBJ1-2; D might be TRBD1 (6 bases). The germline V and J ends were trimmed by 4 bases and 5 bases, with 21 bases remaining between them. The CDR3 has 16 amino acids. In germline, CDR1 is SGHRS, CDR2 YFSETQ. CDR3 nucleotides: TGCGCCAGCAGCCAAAACAGGGCCCAAGGAGTGTATGGCTACACCTTC. Translation: CASSQNRAQGVYGYTF.

V and J are TRBV7-2 and TRBJ2-5, with D possibly being TRBD1 or TRBD2 (7 bases each). Trimming stripped 11 bases from V and 2 bases from J, with 21 bases between. Germline V gene data show CDR1 as SGHTA and CDR2 as FQGNSA. This CDR3 contains 15 residues. The CDR3 reads CASRGSGGSQETQYF. In DNA, the CDR3 is TGTGCCTCCAGGGGGTCGGGAGGATCTCAAGAGACCCAGTACTTC.